Listed here are 17 T cell receptor beta chains from one sample, sequenced in a study of T cell responses to AZD1222 COVID-19 vaccine (dated by TCRdb to the early 2020s). Library preparation was by the immunoSEQ multiplex PCR assay. Imported from immuneACCESS, the table was reduced by TCRdb to in-frame sequences with V and J called. These copies leave out some clones; in studies compared against another copy, an unresolved V gene accounts for under half, and the cause of the remainder is not known. This sample is represented by about 110,000 clones; about 90% of them were singletons. Around 7.6% of the sample is in the top ten clones. The time point label for this specimen denotes: about 28 days (+/-7) after the second vaccine dose. The sample was peripheral blood, taken 28 days after the second AZD1222 dose. Every receptor here comes from an adult who received the AZD1222 COVID-19 vaccine.

This chain connects TRBV19 to TRBJ1-4; tentatively, D is TRBD1 (5 bases). Per germline, CDR1 LNHDA and CDR2 SQIVND (reference sequence). The CDR3 is 14 amino acids. The CDR3 DNA reads as TGTGCTTCAGTGGGAAGGGGAAGAGGTGAAAAACTGTTTTTT. It specifies CASVGRGRGEKLFF. The full variable domain, in which reference TRBV19 and TRBJ1-4 provide the parts outside the CDR3, is DGGITQSPKYLFRKEGQNVTLSCEQNLNHDAMYWYRQDPGQGLRLIYYSQIVNDFQKGDIAEGYSVSREKKESFPLTVTSAQKNPTAFYLCASVGRGRGEKLFFGSGTQLSVL.

J is TRBJ2-3 and V is TRBV9; TRBD2 matches at 7 bases. The CDR3 length is 15 residues. CDR1 and CDR2 from the germline V gene are SGDLS and YYNGEE. The V and J ends lost 6 bases and 3 bases, in that order; junction bases with no gene match: 10. Written as DNA, the CDR3 is TGTGCCAGCACCCCAAGAGCGGGGAGAACAGATACGCAGTATTTT. Translation: CASTPRAGRTDTQYF.

This clone came up once. CDR3 sequence reads: CASSEGLPGGEKLFF. CDR3 coding DNA: TGTGCCAGCAGTGAAGGTCTCCCCGGGGGGGAAAAACTGTTTTTT. The chain links TRBV2 to TRBJ1-4; TRBD1 is a possible D gene (5 bases). Germline assignment: CDR1 SNHLY and CDR2 FYNNEI. CDR3 length equals 15 residues. V was trimmed by 1 base and J by 8 bases, leaving 14 bases between them.

The chain joins TRBV3-1 (or the pseudogene TRBV3-2) to TRBJ2-1; 7 nucleotides agree with TRBD2. The CDR3 is made up of 14 amino acids. Germline V lookup: CDR1 LGHDT, CDR2 YNNKEL (reference sequence). Unmatched junction bases numbered 6, after V lost 3 bases and J lost 7 bases. CDR3 sequence reads: CASSHQSGGNEQFF. The CDR3 DNA reads as TGTGCCAGCAGCCATCAATCGGGGGGAAATGAGCAGTTCTTC.

Only a few counts were recorded for this clone. The chain links TRBV24-1 to TRBJ1-5; no reliable D call. Trimming removed 2 bases at V and 5 bases at J, with 12 bases between. Germline assignment: CDR1 KGHDR and CDR2 SFDVKD. There are 15 residues in the CDR3. CDR3 sequence: CATSDSGERYQPQHF. The CDR3 region has the DNA TGTGCCACCAGTGATTCCGGGGAAAGGTATCAGCCCCAGCATTTT.

The chain recombines TRBV6-5 with TRBJ2-5, with D maybe TRBD1 (6 bases). Trimming shortened V by 0 bases and J by 5 bases, and 10 bases separated the two germline ends. Germline V lookup: CDR1 MNHEY, CDR2 SVGAGI. The CDR3 contains 14 residues. The CDR3 sequence: CASSYSYREETQYF. The DNA for the CDR3 is TGTGCCAGCAGTTACTCGTACAGGGAGGAGACCCAGTACTTC.

V is TRBV24-1 and J is TRBJ2-1; 7 nucleotides match TRBD1. The CDR3 has 15 residues. Trimming removed 5 bases from V and 3 bases from J; junction bases left unmatched: 6. Germline V gene lookup returns CDR1 KGHDR and CDR2 SFDVKD. The CDR3 loop is CATSATWDSYNEQFF. As DNA, the CDR3 is TGTGCCACCAGTGCCACCTGGGACAGCTACAATGAGCAGTTCTTC.

The J gene is TRBJ1-2, the V gene TRBV7-8; TRBD1 aligns across 8 bases. CDR1 is SGHVS, CDR2 FQNEAQ, per germline. V gave up 5 bases and J gave up 4 bases; unmatched junction bases: 9. The CDR3 is 15 residues long. The CDR3 coding sequence is TGTGCCAGCAGCCGCACCGACAGGGGACCCTATGGCTACACCTTC. Translating it yields CASSRTDRGPYGYTF.

Worth noting for this clone: The junction does not match germline at one end; this may be a read error. The chain joins TRBV7-7 to TRBJ2-7, with 8 nucleotides matching TRBD1. Germline V lookup: CDR1 SSHAT, CDR2 FNYEAQ (reference sequence). The CDR3 runs to 15 residues. Here the CDR3 DNA reads TGTGCTAGCAGCCGAGGACAGGGCTATACCTACGAGCAGTACTTC. It is translated as CASSRGQGYTYEQYF.

V gene TRBV6-4 combines with J gene TRBJ1-6; D remains ambiguous. V was clipped by 6 bases and J by 3 bases, with 12 bases between them. Germline V gene lookup returns CDR1 MRHNA and CDR2 SNTAGT. This CDR3 has 15 residues. CDR3 DNA: TGTGCCAGCAGGATCACTTCTTTCTATAATTCACCCCTCCACTTT. Translation: CASRITSFYNSPLHF.

The chain is built from TRBV19 and TRBJ2-6; D unresolved. CDR1 is LNHDA and CDR2 is SQIVND in the germline V gene (reference sequence). The germline V and J ends were trimmed by 6 bases and 0 bases, with 6 bases remaining between them. This CDR3 is 14 amino acids long. CDR3 DNA: TGTGCCAGTAGAGAATACTCTGGGGCCAACGTCCTGACTTTC. Translating gives CASREYSGANVLTF. Supplemented by reference TRBV19 and TRBJ2-6, the full variable domain reads DGGITQSPKYLFRKEGQNVTLSCEQNLNHDAMYWYRQDPGQGLRLIYYSQIVNDFQKGDIAEGYSVSREKKESFPLTVTSAQKNPTAFYLCASREYSGANVLTFGAGSRLTVL.

V usage is TRBV10-3 and J usage is TRBJ2-1, with 15 bases identical to TRBD2. V dropped 4 bases and J dropped 5; count of bases not matched to a gene: 9. Germline V CDR1 and CDR2: ENHRY, SYGVKD. This CDR3 has 18 amino acids. This CDR3 reads CAISGGLAGGLLNNEQFF. Here the CDR3 DNA reads TGTGCCATCAGTGGGGGACTAGCGGGGGGTCTACTGAACAATGAGCAGTTCTTC.

The chain recombines TRBV5-6 with TRBJ1-5; D call uncertain. The V gene's germline CDR1 is SGHDT and CDR2 YYEEEE. Trimming took 0 bases from V and 5 from J, leaving 9 bases between them. This CDR3 comprises 14 residues. This chain's CDR3 is CASSLVASDQPQHF. CDR3 nucleotides: TGTGCCAGCAGCTTGGTAGCAAGTGATCAGCCCCAGCATTTT.

This clone was recorded a few times. The chain couples TRBV7-9 to TRBJ2-5, with 9 bases lining up with TRBD2. Germline trimming cut 8 bases from V and 1 base from J; bases unmatched to any gene: 5. The CDR3 covers 14 residues. Germline V gene sequence: CDR1 SEHNR, CDR2 FQNEAQ (reference sequence). The CDR3 bases are TGTGCCAGCGGAGCTAGCGGGGCCCAAGAGACCCAGTACTTC. Its protein product is CASGASGAQETQYF.

The rearrangement uses TRBV4-1 and TRBJ2-7; D tentatively fits TRBD1 or TRBD2 (5 bases each). The germline CDR1 and CDR2 sequences are MGHRA and YSYEKL. The CDR3 consists of 15 residues. V lost 3 bases and J 0 bases, leaving 12 bases between the germline ends. CDR3 residues: CASSQRGPSSYEQYF. DNA of the CDR3: TGCGCCAGCAGCCAGAGGGGACCGAGCTCCTACGAGCAGTACTTC.

CDR3 amino acids: CASSSGTGNPEQYF. CDR3 nucleotide sequence: TGTGCCAGCAGCTCCGGGACAGGGAACCCCGAGCAGTACTTC. The chain recombines TRBV5-8 with TRBJ2-7; 9 bases agree with TRBD1. The CDR3 contains 14 residues. Germline V gene lookup returns CDR1 SGHTS and CDR2 YDEGEE. V lost 3 bases to trimming and J lost 6 bases; unmatched junction nucleotides: 7.

J is TRBJ1-2 and V is TRBV6-4; D gene uncertain. Germline CDR1 and CDR2: MRHNA and SNTAGT. V dropped 2 bases and J dropped 3 bases, with 4 bases sitting between them. The CDR3 runs 12 residues. CDR3 nucleotide sequence: TGTGCCAGCAGTGACGGAGACTATGGCTACACCTTC. It specifies CASSDGDYGYTF.